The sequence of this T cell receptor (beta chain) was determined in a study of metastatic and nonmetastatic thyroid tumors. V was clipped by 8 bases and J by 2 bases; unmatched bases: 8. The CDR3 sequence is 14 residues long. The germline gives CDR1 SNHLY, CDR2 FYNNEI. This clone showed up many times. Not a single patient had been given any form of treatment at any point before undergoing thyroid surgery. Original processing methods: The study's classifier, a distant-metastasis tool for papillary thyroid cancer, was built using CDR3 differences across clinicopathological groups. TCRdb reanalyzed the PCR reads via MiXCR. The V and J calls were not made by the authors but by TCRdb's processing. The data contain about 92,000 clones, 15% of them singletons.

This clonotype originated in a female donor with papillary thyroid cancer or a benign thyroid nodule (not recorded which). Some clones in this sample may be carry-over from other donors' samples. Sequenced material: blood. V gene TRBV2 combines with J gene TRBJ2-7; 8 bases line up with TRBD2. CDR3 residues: CASVRGGTTYEQYF. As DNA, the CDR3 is TGTGCCAGCGTACGCGGGGGGACCACCTACGAGCAGTACTTC.